This T cell receptor beta chain is drawn from a study of T cells after posttransplantation cyclophosphamide. Study-wide points: Skin or GI-infiltrating T cells shared few TRB sequences with blood.

This related bone marrow graft donor gave peripheral blood on the day of marrow donation. Cells defined as naive were viable CD3+CD4+ or CD3+CD8+ and CCR7+CD45RA+CD45RO-CD95-CD27+CD28+. Generated by immunoSEQ multiplex PCR, the TCRdb table keeps only in-frame clones and is missing some. The table includes about 3,800 clones, 85% to 95% detected once. Germline V gene data show CDR1 as SGHTA and CDR2 as FQGNSA. V shed 1 base and J 1 base; nucleotides not matched to a gene: 2. The CDR3 loop spans 16 amino acids. As for this clone: Antigen unknown.

The V call is TRBV7-2, the J call TRBJ2-3; 10 nucleotides match TRBD2. The receptor comes from a man aged 50-59 years. The sequenced sample consisted of naive CD4+ T cells sorted from PBMCs. The CDR3 region has the DNA TGTGCCAGCAGCTTAGGGACTAGCGGAGGCACAGATACGCAGTATTTT. Residues: CASSLGTSGGTDTQYF.